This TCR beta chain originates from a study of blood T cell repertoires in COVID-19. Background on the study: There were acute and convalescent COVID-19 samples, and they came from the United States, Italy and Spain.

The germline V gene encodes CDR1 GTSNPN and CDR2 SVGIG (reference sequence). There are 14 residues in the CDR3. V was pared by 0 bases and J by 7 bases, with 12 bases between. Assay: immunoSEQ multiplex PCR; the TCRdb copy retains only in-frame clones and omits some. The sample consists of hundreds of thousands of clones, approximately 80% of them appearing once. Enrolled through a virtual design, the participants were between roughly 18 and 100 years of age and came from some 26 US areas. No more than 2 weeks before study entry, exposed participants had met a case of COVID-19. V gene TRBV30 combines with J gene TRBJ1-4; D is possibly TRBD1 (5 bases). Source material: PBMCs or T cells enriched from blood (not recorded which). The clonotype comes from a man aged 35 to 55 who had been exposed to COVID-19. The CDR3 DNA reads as TGTGCCTGGAGTGTAGGGGTCTCCGGTGAAAAACTGTTTTTT. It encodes CAWSVGVSGEKLFF.